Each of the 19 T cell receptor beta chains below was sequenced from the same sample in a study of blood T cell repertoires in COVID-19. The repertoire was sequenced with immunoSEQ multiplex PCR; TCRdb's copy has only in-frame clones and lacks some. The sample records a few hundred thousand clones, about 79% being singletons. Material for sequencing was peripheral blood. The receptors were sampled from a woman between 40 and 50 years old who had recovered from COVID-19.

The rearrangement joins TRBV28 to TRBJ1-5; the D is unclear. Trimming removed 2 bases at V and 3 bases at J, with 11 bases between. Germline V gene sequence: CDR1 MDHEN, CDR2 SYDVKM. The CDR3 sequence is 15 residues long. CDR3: CASSLRNRYNQPQHF. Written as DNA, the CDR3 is TGTGCCAGCAGTTTAAGGAACAGATACAATCAGCCCCAGCATTTT.

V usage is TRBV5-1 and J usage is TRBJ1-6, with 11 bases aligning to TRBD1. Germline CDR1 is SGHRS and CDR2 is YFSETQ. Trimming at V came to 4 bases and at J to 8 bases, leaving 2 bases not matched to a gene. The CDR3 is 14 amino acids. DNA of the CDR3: TGCGCCAGCAGCCCGGGACAGGGGGATTCACCCCTCCACTTT. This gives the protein CASSPGQGDSPLHF.

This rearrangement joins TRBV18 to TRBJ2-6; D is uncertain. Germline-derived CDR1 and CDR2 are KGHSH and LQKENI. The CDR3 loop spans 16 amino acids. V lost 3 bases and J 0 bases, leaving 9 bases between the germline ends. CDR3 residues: CASSPNSYSGANVLTF. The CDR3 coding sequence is TGTGCCAGCTCACCCAACTCGTACTCTGGGGCCAACGTCCTGACTTTC. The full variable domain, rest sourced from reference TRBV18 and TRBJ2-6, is NAGVMQNPRHLVRRRGQEARLRCSPMKGHSHVYWYRQLPEEGLKFMVYLQKENIIDESGMPKERFSAEFPKEGPSILRIQQVVRGDSAAYFCASSPNSYSGANVLTFGAGSRLTVL.

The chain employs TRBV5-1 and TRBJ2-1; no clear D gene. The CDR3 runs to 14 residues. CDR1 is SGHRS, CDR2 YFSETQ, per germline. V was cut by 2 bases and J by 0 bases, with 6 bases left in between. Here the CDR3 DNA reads TGCGCCAGCAGCTTTCGCAGCTCCTACAATGAGCAGTTCTTC. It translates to CASSFRSSYNEQFF.

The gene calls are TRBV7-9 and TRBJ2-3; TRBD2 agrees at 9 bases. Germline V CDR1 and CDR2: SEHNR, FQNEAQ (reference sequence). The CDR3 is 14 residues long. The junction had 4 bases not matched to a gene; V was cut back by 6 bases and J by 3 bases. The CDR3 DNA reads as TGTGCCAGCAGTCAAGGACTAGCGACAGATACGCAGTATTTT. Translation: CASSQGLATDTQYF.

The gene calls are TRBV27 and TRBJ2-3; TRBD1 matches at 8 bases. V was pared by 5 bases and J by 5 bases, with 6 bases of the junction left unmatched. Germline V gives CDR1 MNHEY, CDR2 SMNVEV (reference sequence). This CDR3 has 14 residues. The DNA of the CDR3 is TGTGCCAGCAGTCCAGGGGGCTTGGTAGATACGCAGTATTTT. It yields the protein CASSPGGLVDTQYF.

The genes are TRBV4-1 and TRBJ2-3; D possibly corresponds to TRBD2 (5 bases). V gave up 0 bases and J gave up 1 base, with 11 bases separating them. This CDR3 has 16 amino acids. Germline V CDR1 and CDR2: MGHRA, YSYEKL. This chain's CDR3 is CASSQEEAGGTDTQYF. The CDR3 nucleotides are TGCGCCAGCAGCCAAGAGGAGGCCGGCGGCACAGATACGCAGTATTTT.

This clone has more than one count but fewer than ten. The DNA of the CDR3 is TGTGCCAGCAGCTTGGATCCAGCGGGGGTTGGGGAGACCCAGTACTTC. It codes for CASSLDPAGVGETQYF. The V and J genes are TRBV5-4 and TRBJ2-5; TRBD2 matches 8 bases. The CDR3 contains 16 residues. The V and J ends lost 0 bases and 5 bases, in that order; junction bases with no gene match: 9. The germline CDR1 and CDR2 sequences are SGHNT and YYREEE (reference sequence).

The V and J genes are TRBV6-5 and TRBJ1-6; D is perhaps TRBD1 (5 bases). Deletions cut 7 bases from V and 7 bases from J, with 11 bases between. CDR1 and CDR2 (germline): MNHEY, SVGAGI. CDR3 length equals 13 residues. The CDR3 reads CASTRGKNSPLHF. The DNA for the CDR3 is TGTGCCAGCACAAGGGGCAAGAATTCACCCCTCCACTTT.

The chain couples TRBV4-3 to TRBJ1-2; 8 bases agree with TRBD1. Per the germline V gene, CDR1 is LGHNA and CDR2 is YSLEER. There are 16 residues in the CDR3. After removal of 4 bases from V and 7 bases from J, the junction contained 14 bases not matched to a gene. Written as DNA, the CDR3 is TGCGCCAGCAGCCGGGGACAGGCCCCTAACCTAGGTGGCTACACCTTC. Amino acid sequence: CASSRGQAPNLGGYTF.

CDR3 amino acids: CASSSRGANYGYTF. The CDR3 nucleotides read TGTGCCAGCAGCAGCAGGGGTGCTAACTATGGCTACACCTTC. The chain combines TRBV3-1 (or the pseudogene TRBV3-2) with TRBJ1-2; D possibly corresponds to TRBD1 (6 bases). CDR1 LGHDT and CDR2 YNNKEL come from the germline V gene (reference sequence). The ends were cut back, 5 bases at V and 0 bases at J, with 10 bases in the middle. The length of the CDR3 is 14 residues.

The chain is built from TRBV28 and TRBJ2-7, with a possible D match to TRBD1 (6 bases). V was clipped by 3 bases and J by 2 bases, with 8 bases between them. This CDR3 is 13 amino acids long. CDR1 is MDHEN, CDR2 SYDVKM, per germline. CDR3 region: CASSFPGAYEQYF. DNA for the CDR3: TGTGCCAGCAGTTTCCCAGGGGCCTACGAGCAGTACTTC.

CDR3: CASSKTGARTYNSPLHF. The CDR3 bases are TGTGCCAGCAGCAAGACAGGGGCGCGCACCTATAATTCACCCCTCCACTTT. The V call is TRBV7-6, the J call TRBJ1-6; 8 positions match TRBD1. With 5 bases clipped from V and 2 bases from J, the junction kept 8 bases outside the gene matches. The CDR3 is 17 residues long. The germline V gene has CDR1 SGHVS and CDR2 FNYEAQ.

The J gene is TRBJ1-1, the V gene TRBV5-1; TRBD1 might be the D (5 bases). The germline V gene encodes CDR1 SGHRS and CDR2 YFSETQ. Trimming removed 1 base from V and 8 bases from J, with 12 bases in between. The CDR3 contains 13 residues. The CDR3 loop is CASSLWGGEEAFF. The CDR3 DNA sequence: TGCGCCAGCAGCTTGTGGGGAGGGGAGGAAGCTTTCTTT.

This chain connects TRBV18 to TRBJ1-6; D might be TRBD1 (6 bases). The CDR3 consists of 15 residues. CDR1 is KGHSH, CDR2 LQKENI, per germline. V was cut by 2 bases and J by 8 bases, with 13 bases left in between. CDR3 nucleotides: TGTGCCAGCTCACCATCCCAGGGGAATGATTCACCCCTCCACTTT. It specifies CASSPSQGNDSPLHF.

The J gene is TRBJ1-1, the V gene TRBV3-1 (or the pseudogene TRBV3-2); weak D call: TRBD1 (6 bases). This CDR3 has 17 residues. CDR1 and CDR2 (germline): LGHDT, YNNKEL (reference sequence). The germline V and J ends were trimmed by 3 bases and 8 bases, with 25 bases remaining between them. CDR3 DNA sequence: TGTGCCAGCAGCCAGAGCCCTACAGGGTCCCTTTTTCGAGAAGCTTTCTTT. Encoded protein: CASSQSPTGSLFREAFF.

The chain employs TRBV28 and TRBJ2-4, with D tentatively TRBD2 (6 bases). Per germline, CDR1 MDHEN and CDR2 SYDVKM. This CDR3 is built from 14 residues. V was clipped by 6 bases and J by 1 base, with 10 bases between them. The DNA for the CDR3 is TGTGCCAGCAGCTCCCGGGGGGCCAAAAACATTCAGTACTTC. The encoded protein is CASSSRGAKNIQYF.

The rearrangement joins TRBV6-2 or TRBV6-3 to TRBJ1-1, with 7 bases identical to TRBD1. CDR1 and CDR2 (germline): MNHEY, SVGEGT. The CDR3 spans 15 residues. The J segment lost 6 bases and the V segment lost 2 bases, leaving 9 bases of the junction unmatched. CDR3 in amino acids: CASSYPGQQRSEAFF. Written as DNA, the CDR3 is TGTGCCAGCAGTTACCCGGGACAGCAACGATCTGAAGCTTTCTTT.

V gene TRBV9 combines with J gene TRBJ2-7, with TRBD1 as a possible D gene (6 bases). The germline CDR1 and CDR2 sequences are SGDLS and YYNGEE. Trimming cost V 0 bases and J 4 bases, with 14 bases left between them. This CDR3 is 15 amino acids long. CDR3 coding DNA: TGTGCCAGCAGCGTAGAGAGGGGGACCGGGTACGAGCAGTACTTC. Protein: CASSVERGTGYEQYF.